A selection of T cell receptor beta chains follows, all from one sample in a study of OX40 agonist ivuxolimab in advanced cancers. Sequencing used immunoSEQ multiplex PCR; TCRdb keeps in-frame clones, though not all of them. The repertoire holds over 95,000 clones, with 90% to 97% as singletons. This material consisted of CD4+ or CD8+ T cells sorted from blood, taken in a trial of the OX40 agonist ivuxolimab. Every receptor here comes from an adult with an advanced solid tumor such as melanoma, head and neck, liver or kidney cancer. The CDR3 runs from the conserved cysteine through the conserved F or W. A D gene is named only where the DNA matches it firmly. Size values are once, few and many counts, or a class for expanded clones, and some rows have none.

>TRBV27|-|-|TRBJ2-1
TGTGCCAGCAGTTCCGGGGTCTCGTCCTACAATGAGCAGTTCTTC
CASSSGVSSYNEQFF
>TRBV27|TRBD1|-|TRBJ2-7
TGTGCCAGCAGTCCAAGCCGGGACAGGTCCTACGAGCAGTACTTC
CASSPSRDRSYEQYF
>TRBV7-9|TRBD2|-|TRBJ2-3
TGTGCCAGCGATAGCGGGACGGAAGATACGCAGTATTTT
CASDSGTEDTQYF
>TRBV10-3|-|once|TRBJ2-1
TGTGCCGTACAAGGGACCACATACAATGAGCAGTTCTTC
CAVQGTTYNEQFF
>TRBV6-5|-|-|TRBJ2-2
TGTGCCAGCAGTTACGAGGCCGGGGAGCTGTTTTTT
CASSYEAGELFF
>TRBV19|-|-|TRBJ1-1
TGTGCCAGCAGGGACACGAACACTGAAGCTTTCTTT
CASRDTNTEAFF
>TRBV5-4|-|-|TRBJ2-7
TGTGCCAGCAGCTTAGGGGCAGGGAACATCCACGAGCAGTACTTC
CASSLGAGNIHEQYF
>TRBV5-1|-|-|TRBJ1-1
TGCGCCAGCAGCTTGGAGGGTGTTTACACTGAAGCTTTCTTT
CASSLEGVYTEAFF
>TRBV9|TRBD1|-|TRBJ2-7
TGTGCCAGCAGCGTTACAGGGGGTGGGGAGCAGTACTTC
CASSVTGGGEQYF
>TRBV6-5|-|-|TRBJ1-1
TGTGCCAGCAGTTACGAGGACGGATTTAATGAAGCTTTCTTT
CASSYEDGFNEAFF
>TRBV18|-|once|TRBJ2-7
TGTGCCAGCTCACCACCTCGCCCTGCAGGGGTGAACGAGCAGTACTTC
CASSPPRPAGVNEQYF
>TRBV12-5|-|-|TRBJ1-5
TGTGCTAGTGGCTCTAATGGACAGAGTAGCAATCAGCCCCAGCATTTT
CASGSNGQSSNQPQHF
>TRBV7-6|TRBD2|-|TRBJ2-1
TGTGCCAGCAGCTTACTGGGACTATCAAATGAGCAGTTCTTC
CASSLLGLSNEQFF
>TRBV19|TRBD1|-|TRBJ2-7
TGTGCCAGTAGTATAGGGACAGGAGTCTACGAGCAGTACTTC
CASSIGTGVYEQYF
>TRBV14|TRBD2|-|TRBJ2-3
TGTGCCAGCAGCCATGTAGCGGGGGGATACACAGATACGCAGTATTTT
CASSHVAGGYTDTQYF
>TRBV27|-|-|TRBJ2-7
TGTGCCAGCAGTATAGGTCATCCATACGAGCAGTACTTC
CASSIGHPYEQYF
>TRBV7-9|-|-|TRBJ1-2
TGTGCCAGCAGCTTTGGTTTGGATGGCTACACCTTC
CASSFGLDGYTF
>TRBV7-2|TRBD1|-|TRBJ1-2
TGTGCCAGCAGCGGGCGGGAGACAGGGGGCTCTGGCTACACCTTC
CASSGRETGGSGYTF
>TRBV19|TRBD2|-|TRBJ2-1
TGTGCCAGTGTTGAGCGGGGGGGGACCTACAATGAGCAGTTCTTC
CASVERGGTYNEQFF
>TRBV7-2|-|-|TRBJ1-2
TGTGCCAGCAGCGACACCTTCCTCTATGGCTACACCTTC
CASSDTFLYGYTF
>TRBV27|TRBD1|-|TRBJ1-5
TGTGCCAGCAGTTTCACTGGACAGGGAGGACAGCCCCAGCATTTT
CASSFTGQGGQPQHF
>TRBV4-1|-|-|TRBJ2-1
TGCGCCAGCAGCCAGAATGGGGATGAGCAGTTCTTC
CASSQNGDEQFF
>TRBV2|TRBD1|-|TRBJ1-4
TGCACGACAGGGACTAATGAAAAACTGTTTTTT
CTTGTNEKLFF
>TRBV7-2|-|-|TRBJ2-7
TGTGCCAGCAGCTTAGCAATAGGGCTCAGCTACGAGCAGTACTTC
CASSLAIGLSYEQYF
>TRBV7-3|TRBD1|-|TRBJ2-3
TGTGCCAGCAGCTCGACAGGGGGAATTGTAGATACGCAGTATTTT
CASSSTGGIVDTQYF
>TRBV7-9|-|-|TRBJ1-5
TGTGCCAGCAGCTCCTCAGCCCAGGGAGGGGCCAATCAGCCCCAGCATTTT
CASSSSAQGGANQPQHF
>TRBV20-1|-|-|TRBJ2-1
TGCAGCGCTTGGTTCGGTGAGCAGTTCTTC
CSAWFGEQFF
>TRBV4-1|TRBD1|-|TRBJ1-5
TGCGCCAGCAGCCAAGGGGACAGGGCGGACAATCAGCCCCAGCATTTT
CASSQGDRADNQPQHF
>TRBV7-3|TRBD2|once|TRBJ2-2
TGTGCCAGCGGGGAGGGGCCGGGCGGGGAGCTGTTTTTT
CASGEGPGGELFF
>TRBV7-2|-|-|TRBJ2-4
TGTGCCAGCAGTTTTGACTTACTCCAGTACTTC
CASSFDLLQYF
>TRBV29-1|-|-|TRBJ1-2
TGCAGCGTTGAGGAACAGGGTACGAATGGCTACACCTTC
CSVEEQGTNGYTF
>TRBV18|-|-|TRBJ1-6
TGTGCCAGCTCGCCCGACAGATCGGATTCACCCCTCCACTTT
CASSPDRSDSPLHF
>TRBV5-4|-|-|TRBJ1-3
TGTGCCAGCAGCTTGGACAGGGAGGACACCATATATTTT
CASSLDREDTIYF
>TRBV28|-|-|TRBJ1-4
TGTGCCAGCAGTTTAAGGGCCAGCTATAATGAAAAACTGTTTTTT
CASSLRASYNEKLFF
>TRBV19|-|once|TRBJ1-2
TGTGCCAGTAGTATAGATCATGGGGGCCCCCTCTATGGCTACACCTTC
CASSIDHGGPLYGYTF
>TRBV21-1|-|-|TRBJ2-1
TGTGCCAGACTACCTCAGGGCAATTCCAATGAGCAGTTCTTC
CARLPQGNSNEQFF
>TRBV11-2|TRBD1|-|TRBJ1-3
TGTGCCAGCAGCTTCCGGGACAGGAGCTCTGGAAACACCATATATTTT
CASSFRDRSSGNTIYF
>TRBV5-6|-|-|TRBJ1-2
TGTGCCAGCAGCGGAAAACTAGGGGAACCTCTTAACTATGGCTACACCTTC
CASSGKLGEPLNYGYTF
>TRBV29-1|-|-|TRBJ2-7
TGCAGCGTTGAAGAAGGGTACGAGCAGTACTTC
CSVEEGYEQYF
>TRBV11-2|TRBD2|-|TRBJ2-1
TGTGCCAGCAGCTTAATACTAGCGGGGGGCAGAGAGCAGTTCTTC
CASSLILAGGREQFF
>TRBV27|-|-|TRBJ2-1
TGTGCCAGCAGTTTACGGGACGAGCAGTTCTTC
CASSLRDEQFF
>TRBV7-8|TRBD2|-|TRBJ2-1
TGTGCCAGCAGCATCCCGGGACTAGCGGGTGGGAATGAGCAGTTCTTC
CASSIPGLAGGNEQFF
>TRBV7-2|-|-|TRBJ2-7
TGTGCCAGCAGCAGTGGAGTGCACCAATCCTACGAGCAGTACTTC
CASSSGVHQSYEQYF
>TRBV4-1|-|-|TRBJ2-5
TGCGCCAGCAGCCAAGTGTCCGGAGCCCAAGAGACCCAGTACTTC
CASSQVSGAQETQYF
>TRBV10-2|-|-|TRBJ2-7
TGCGCCAGCAGTGAGAGGATTGCCGGCGAGCAGTACTTC
CASSERIAGEQYF
>TRBV27|-|-|TRBJ2-1
TGTGCCAGCAGTTGGGACCTAACTGTAAGGGTAGGGCACAATGAGCAGTTCTTC
CASSWDLTVRVGHNEQFF
>TRBV19|-|-|TRBJ1-5
TGTGCCAGTAGTATCGGGTGGCAGCCCCAGCATTTT
CASSIGWQPQHF
>TRBV6-5|-|-|TRBJ2-7
TGTGCCAGCAGTTACTCGTACGGGAGCACCTACGAGCAGTACTTC
CASSYSYGSTYEQYF
>TRBV30|-|-|TRBJ2-7
TGTGCCTGGAGCGTTGGGTTGACGGACGAGCAGTACTTC
CAWSVGLTDEQYF
>TRBV15|TRBD1|-|TRBJ2-1
TGTGCCACCAGCCCACTAAGGGGGGGACAGGGGAGTGAGCAGTTCTTC
CATSPLRGGQGSEQFF
>TRBV5-1|-|-|TRBJ2-7
TGCGCCAGCAGAACGGAGGTAGGCGGGTCTTACGAGCAGTACTTC
CASRTEVGGSYEQYF
>TRBV5-1|-|-|TRBJ2-7
TGCGCCAGCAGCTTGGCCAGCTACTACGAGCAGTACTTC
CASSLASYYEQYF
>TRBV29-1|-|-|TRBJ1-2
TGCAGCGTTGACATGCCAGCTCGAAACTATGGCTACACCTTC
CSVDMPARNYGYTF